The T cell receptor beta chain described here comes from a study of blood T cell repertoires in COVID-19. How the authors handled the data: Using reference gene primer amplification, nucleated cell counts were estimated. Data came from immunoSEQ multiplex PCR; TCRdb stores just in-frame clones and leaves some out. V, J and clone size reflect that table, while D and trimming were determined from the DNA. The profile shows about 440,000 clones, 80% to 90% of them singletons. Per germline, CDR1 SGHAT and CDR2 FQNNGV. CDR3 size: 13 residues. Trimming stripped 7 bases from V and 6 bases from J, with 16 bases between.

This receptor was identified in a young woman with acute or convalescent COVID-19. The sequenced sample consisted of peripheral blood. This sequence joins TRBV11-2 and TRBJ2-7; a possible D gene is TRBD2 (6 bases). The CDR3 DNA follows: TGTGCCAGCACCCTTAGTCGGGGAGGCGAGCAGTACTTC. Amino acids: CASTLSRGGEQYF.